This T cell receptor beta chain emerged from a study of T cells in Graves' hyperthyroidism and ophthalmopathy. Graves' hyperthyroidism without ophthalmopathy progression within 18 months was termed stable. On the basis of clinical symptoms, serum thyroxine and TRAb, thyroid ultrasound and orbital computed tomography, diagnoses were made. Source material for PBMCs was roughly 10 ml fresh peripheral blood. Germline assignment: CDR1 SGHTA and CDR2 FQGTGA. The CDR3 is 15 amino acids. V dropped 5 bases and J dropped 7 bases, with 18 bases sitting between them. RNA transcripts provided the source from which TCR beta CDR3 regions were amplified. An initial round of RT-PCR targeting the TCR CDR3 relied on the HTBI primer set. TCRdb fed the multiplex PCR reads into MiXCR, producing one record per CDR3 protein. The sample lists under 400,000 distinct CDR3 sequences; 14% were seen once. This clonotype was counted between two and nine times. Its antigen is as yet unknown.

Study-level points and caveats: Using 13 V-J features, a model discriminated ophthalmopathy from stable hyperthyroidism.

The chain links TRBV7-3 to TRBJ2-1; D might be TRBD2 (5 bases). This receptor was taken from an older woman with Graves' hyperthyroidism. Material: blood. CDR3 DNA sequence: TGTGCCAGCAGCCTCGGACTCCTAGAGACGAATGAGCAGTTCTTC. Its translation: CASSLGLLETNEQFF.